This T cell receptor beta chain was recorded in a study of blood T cells in healthy people across ages. CDR1 KGHSH and CDR2 LQKENI come from the germline V gene. The CDR3 loop spans 16 amino acids. V lost 1 base and J lost 4, with 14 bases in between. In its sample, this clonotype was seen a few times. For the second PCR, which ran for roughly 6 to 12 cycles, a sample-barcoded 5' primer and a J-beta primer mix were used. Every molecule of cDNA carried a tag from a template-switch adaptor with 12 random nucleotides. Each sample yielded at least 3 million CDR3-containing paired-end reads. TCRdb recomputed calls from the 5' RACE reads with MiXCR, one row per CDR3 protein. Of more than 800,000 distinct CDR3 sequences listed, roughly 26% were seen once; the top ten hold roughly a sixth.

Sequenced: blood. This receptor was identified in an elderly woman in good health. The V call is TRBV18, the J call TRBJ2-1; D could derive from TRBD1 or TRBD2 (6 bases each). CDR3 DNA sequence: TGTGCCAGCTCACCACAAGGAGGGGGGCGTTACAATGAGCAGTTCTTC. Its translation is CASSPQGGGRYNEQFF.